This T cell receptor beta chain stems from a study of blood T cells in healthy people across ages. Study results and limitations: Donors of long life had a larger count of naive CD4+ cells and greater diversity than aged donors.

Alongside a J-beta primer mix, a sample-barcoded 5' primer served in a second PCR lasting roughly 7 to 12 cycles. TCRdb reanalysed the 5' RACE reads using MiXCR and keeps one entry per CDR3 protein. Found here are approximately 900,000 distinct CDR3 sequences, around 29% of them singletons; the top ten hold approximately 10%. This clonotype was counted a few times. Its antigen is currently unknown. It may be a read error: a sequence one base away is much more abundant. In addition, the sample was reused for a study of T cells of mothers and their children. That publication notes: A few healthy Caucasian mothers served as donors, and their six children did as well.

The origin of this receptor is a woman aged 40 to 49 in good health. Source material: blood.

The CDR3 region has the DNA TGTGCCAGCAGCTTAGAAGTTGTTTGGGGGGGGTCAGAGCAGTACTTC. Translating it yields CASSLEVVWGGSEQYF. The gene calls are TRBV7-2 and TRBJ2-7; 7 bases match TRBD2. Trimming took 1 base from V and 7 from J; bases not matched to a gene: 13. This CDR3 has 16 amino acids. The germline V gene encodes CDR1 SGHTA and CDR2 FQGNSA.